This T cell receptor (beta chain) emerged from a study of T cell responses to AZD1222 COVID-19 vaccine. The repertoire was sequenced with immunoSEQ multiplex PCR; TCRdb's copy has only in-frame clones and lacks some. The sample has about 130,000 clones, about nine tenths seen once. V shed 6 bases and J shed 3 bases, with 13 bases lying between them. This CDR3 contains 13 residues. CDR1 is SGHRS and CDR2 is YFSETQ in the germline V gene. This specimen consisted of peripheral blood, obtained on day 0 of AZD1222 vaccination. This rearrangement joins TRBV5-1 to TRBJ2-7; D may match TRBD1 or TRBD2 (5 bases each). The sequence was collected from an adult in good health. The CDR3 loop is CASTTQGDYEQYF. The CDR3 region has the DNA TGCGCCAGCACGACTCAGGGAGACTACGAGCAGTACTTC.